This entry lists 25 T cell receptor beta chains sequenced from one sample in a study of cytomegalovirus exposure and HLA in healthy donors. Vbeta (60) and Jbeta (13) primers were used in the PCR. The method was immunoSEQ multiplex PCR; TCRdb's version includes in-frame clones alone and lacks a portion of them. The sample gives around 120,000 clones, approximately 80% of which show up once; over 4% is in the top ten. Material for sequencing was PBMCs. These receptors came from a female donor in good health and CMV-seropositive.

Only a few counts were recorded for this clone. CDR3 sequence: CASSRTLDTEAFF. The CDR3 region has the DNA TGTGCCAGCAGTCGGACACTCGACACTGAAGCTTTCTTT. The V call is TRBV2, the J call TRBJ1-1; a possible D gene is TRBD1 (5 bases). Germline loops: CDR1 SNHLY, CDR2 FYNNEI. This CDR3 spans 13 amino acids. V dropped 5 bases and J dropped 3 bases, with 10 bases sitting between them.

The chain joins TRBV6-6 to TRBJ1-5; 9 bases are shared with TRBD1. Trimming took 5 bases from V and 10 from J; bases not matched to a gene: 12. Germline V CDR1 and CDR2: MNHNY, SVGAGI (reference sequence). This CDR3 spans 15 amino acids. CDR3 amino acids: CASSQAGTGSDPQHF. The DNA of the CDR3 is TGTGCCAGCAGTCAGGCCGGGACAGGGTCAGATCCCCAGCATTTT.

The chain employs TRBV6-1 and TRBJ2-5, with 10 positions matching TRBD1. This CDR3 region has 16 residues. Germline loops: CDR1 MNHNS, CDR2 SASEGT. After removal of 4 bases from V and 5 bases from J, the junction contained 10 bases not matched to a gene. The CDR3 coding sequence is TGTGCCAGCAGTGGCTGGGACAGGGGTGGGAAGGAGACCCAGTACTTC. Its translation: CASSGWDRGGKETQYF.

This rearrangement joins TRBV7-6 to TRBJ2-7; a weak D match, TRBD1 (5 bases). This CDR3 region has 16 residues. Germline V CDR1 and CDR2: SGHVS, FNYEAQ. V was pared by 3 bases and J by 9 bases, with 24 bases between. The CDR3, as DNA: TGTGCCAGCAGCTTCCAGGGTGGACCGCTATCTACGAGGCAGTACTTC. It encodes CASSFQGGPLSTRQYF.

The chain employs TRBV5-1 and TRBJ2-7; D is unresolved. CDR3 size: 11 residues. The V gene lost 2 bases and the J gene lost 3 bases, with 3 bases spanning the gap. The germline V gene has CDR1 SGHRS and CDR2 YFSETQ. The CDR3 sequence is CASSLYYEQYF. The CDR3 DNA reads TGCGCCAGCAGCTTATACTACGAGCAGTACTTC.

The chain employs TRBV30 and TRBJ2-7, with TRBD1 matching over 10 bases. Germline CDR1 GTSNPN, CDR2 SVGIG (reference sequence). There are 12 residues in the CDR3. V shed 7 bases, J shed 3 bases, and the junction held 3 bases outside the gene matches. The CDR3 DNA reads as TGTGCCTCGGACAGGGGGGACTACGAGCAGTACTTC. As protein: CASDRGDYEQYF.

This clone was picked up one time. This rearrangement joins TRBV5-8 to TRBJ2-7; no clear D gene. The CDR3 has 14 amino acids. Germline CDR1 reads SGHTS; CDR2 reads YDEGEE. V was clipped by 6 bases and J by 1 base, with 14 bases between them. CDR3 nucleotides: TGTGCCAGCATACCTACCGGTCCGTCCTACGAGCAGTACTTC. Translation: CASIPTGPSYEQYF.

The rearrangement uses TRBV5-4 and TRBJ2-1, with unresolved D. Germline CDR1 reads SGHNT; CDR2 reads YYREEE (reference sequence). CDR3 size: 17 residues. The V and J ends lost 0 bases and 0 bases respectively, with 13 bases between them. The DNA of the CDR3 is TGTGCCAGCAGCTTGGGTGGGCAGGCCAGCTCCTACAATGAGCAGTTCTTC. This encodes CASSLGGQASSYNEQFF.

The rearrangement joins TRBV28 to TRBJ1-1; TRBD1 aligns across 7 bases. The CDR3 is 11 residues long. Germline trimming cut 5 bases from V and 11 bases from J; bases unmatched to any gene: 5. The germline CDR1 and CDR2 sequences are MDHEN and SYDVKM. The CDR3 loop reads CASSNRGGAFF. CDR3 in DNA: TGTGCCAGCAGTAACAGGGGTGGTGCTTTCTTT.

There are a few counts of this clone. The chain recombines TRBV15 with TRBJ2-2; maybe TRBD1 (6 bases). The germline V gene has CDR1 LNHNV and CDR2 YYDKDF (reference sequence). V shed 6 bases and J shed 5 bases, with 16 bases lying between them. CDR3 length: 15 residues. The CDR3 spells CATRFQGGRTGELFF. The CDR3, as DNA: TGTGCCACCAGGTTTCAAGGGGGAAGAACCGGGGAGCTGTTTTTT.

The genes are TRBV19 and TRBJ1-2; TRBD1 matches 10 bases. Germline loops: CDR1 LNHDA, CDR2 SQIVND (reference sequence). The CDR3 contains 16 residues. J was trimmed by 8 bases and V by 7 bases; bases with no gene match: 16. The CDR3 protein is CASTPRSRTGGQGYTF. The CDR3, as DNA: TGTGCCAGTACCCCGCGTTCACGGACAGGGGGTCAAGGCTACACCTTC.

CDR3 sequence: CASSPSGAGDNTDTQYF. CDR3 DNA: TGTGCCAGCTCACCCTCGGGGGCGGGAGATAACACAGATACGCAGTATTTT. The chain joins TRBV18 to TRBJ2-3, with a weak D call TRBD2 (7 bases). Trimming pared 3 bases from V and 2 bases from J, leaving 18 bases between. Germline V CDR1 and CDR2: KGHSH, LQKENI. There are 17 residues in the CDR3.

The chain combines TRBV7-2 with TRBJ1-3, with D unresolved. The CDR3 consists of 16 residues. Germline-derived CDR1 and CDR2 are SGHTA and FQGNSA. The V and J ends lost 1 base and 0 bases respectively, with 10 bases between them. The CDR3 here is CASSLGRSGSGNTIYF. CDR3 DNA sequence: TGTGCCAGCAGCTTAGGACGGTCGGGCTCTGGAAACACCATATATTTT.

The chain recombines TRBV5-1 with TRBJ2-1; 8 positions match TRBD2. The CDR3 is made up of 13 amino acids. Germline lookup yields CDR1 SGHRS and CDR2 YFSETQ. V gave up 0 bases and J gave up 10 bases; unmatched junction bases: 3. CDR3 protein: CASSLAGGREQFF. In DNA, the CDR3 is TGCGCCAGCAGCTTGGCGGGGGGGAGGGAGCAGTTCTTC.

The chain links TRBV7-9 to TRBJ2-7; 12 bases match TRBD2. Germline lookup yields CDR1 SEHNR and CDR2 FQNEAQ (reference sequence). V lost 7 bases to trimming and J lost 4 bases; unmatched junction nucleotides: 11. The CDR3 spans 16 residues. The CDR3 spells CASNFGGTSGQYEQYF. Here the CDR3 DNA reads TGTGCCAGCAACTTCGGAGGGACTAGCGGGCAATACGAGCAGTACTTC.

The chain links TRBV15 to TRBJ2-7; no clear D gene. The CDR3 extends over 13 amino acids. V was pared by 7 bases and J by 9 bases, with 19 bases between. CDR1 and CDR2 (germline): LNHNV, YYDKDF (reference sequence). CDR3 loop: CATTQRIGGRQYF. CDR3 nucleotide sequence: TGTGCCACCACCCAGAGAATCGGCGGAAGGCAGTACTTC. Based on the CDR3 plus reference TRBV15 and TRBJ2-7, the full variable domain is DAMVIQNPRYQVTQFGKPVTLSCSQTLNHNVMYWYQQKSSQAPKLLFHYYDKDFNNEADTPDNFQSRRPNTSFCFLDIRSPGLGDTAMYLCATTQRIGGRQYFGPGTRLTVT.

The table lists this clone with a few counts. CDR3 DNA sequence: TGTGCCAGCAGCCCCGCGGGGGGCTCCTACGAGCAGTACTTC. Translating gives CASSPAGGSYEQYF. The rearrangement links TRBV11-3 to TRBJ2-7; TRBD2 aligns across 8 bases. Trimming took 5 bases from V and 0 from J; bases not matched to a gene: 3. Germline CDR1 and CDR2: SGHNT and YENEEA. This CDR3 is built from 14 residues.

The rearrangement links TRBV4-1 to TRBJ1-2; D may be TRBD1 (5 bases). The CDR3 consists of 19 residues. Trimming pared 2 bases from V and 0 bases from J, leaving 22 bases between. Germline V CDR1 and CDR2: MGHRA, YSYEKL. This CDR3 is CASSQYRNRAALANYGYTF. DNA of the CDR3: TGCGCCAGCAGCCAATACAGGAATAGGGCTGCCTTGGCTAACTATGGCTACACCTTC.

This clone was detected only a few times. The rearrangement joins TRBV25-1 to TRBJ2-1; 8 bases line up with TRBD1. Germline V lookup: CDR1 MGHDK, CDR2 SYGVNS. The CDR3 length is 17 residues. J gave up 3 bases and V 3 bases, and 10 bases lay outside the gene matches. The CDR3 DNA reads TGTGCCAGCAGTGACCCGGGACAGGCCAAAAGCTACAATGAGCAGTTCTTC. Translating it yields CASSDPGQAKSYNEQFF.

This clone is classed as large (0.1 to 1%). This chain connects TRBV4-3 to TRBJ2-1; 12 positions match TRBD2. Germline V gene data show CDR1 as LGHNA and CDR2 as YSLEER. CDR3 length equals 18 residues. V lost 0 bases and J lost 5; bases outside the gene matches: 8. The CDR3 sequence is CASSQDLAGGLLDNEQFF. For the CDR3, the DNA is TGCGCCAGCAGCCAAGATCTAGCGGGGGGGCTGTTGGACAATGAGCAGTTCTTC.

The rearrangement joins TRBV6-5 to TRBJ1-4; 7 nucleotides agree with TRBD1. V lost 0 bases, J lost 6 bases, and 7 bases stayed unmatched. Germline V gene lookup returns CDR1 MNHEY and CDR2 SVGAGI. The length of the CDR3 is 16 residues. Here the CDR3 DNA reads TGTGCCAGCAGTTACTCGGAGAACAGGGGAGATGAAAAACTGTTTTTT. Translating it yields CASSYSENRGDEKLFF.

The genes are TRBV6-4 and TRBJ1-5; 9 positions agree with TRBD1. Germline loops: CDR1 MRHNA, CDR2 SNTAGT. The CDR3 totals 15 residues. V gave up 6 bases and J gave up 1 base; unmatched junction bases: 4. CDR3 DNA sequence: TGTGCCAGCAGGGCCGGGACAGGGAGCAATCAGCCCCAGCATTTT. Translation gives CASRAGTGSNQPQHF.

This sequence joins TRBV30 and TRBJ2-7; the match to TRBD2 covers 9 bases. The CDR3 runs to 14 residues. Germline V gene lookup returns CDR1 GTSNPN and CDR2 SVGIG (reference sequence). J was trimmed by 1 base and V by 7 bases; bases with no gene match: 8. CDR3 protein: CASRIAGGSYEQYF. In DNA, the CDR3 is TGTGCCTCGAGAATTGCGGGAGGGTCCTACGAGCAGTACTTC.

The genes are TRBV28 and TRBJ2-2; TRBD1 agrees at 10 bases. V gave up 6 bases and J gave up 6 bases; unmatched junction bases: 7. CDR1 is MDHEN, CDR2 SYDVKM, per germline. The CDR3 is 15 residues long. The CDR3 loop reads CASRGQGRGAGELFF. Here the CDR3 DNA reads TGTGCCAGCAGGGGACAGGGGCGAGGTGCCGGGGAGCTGTTTTTT.

Only a few counts were recorded for this clone. The rearrangement links TRBV25-1 to TRBJ1-5; D is undetermined. Germline V gene sequence: CDR1 MGHDK, CDR2 SYGVNS. Trimming removed 6 bases at V and 6 bases at J, with 15 bases between. There are 14 residues in the CDR3. CDR3 bases: TGTGCCAGCAGCCGTACCGGAGCGGGTCAGCCCCAGCATTTT. Protein product: CASSRTGAGQPQHF.